The following is a T cell receptor (beta chain) sequence with its context. Its target is not known. The entry originates in a study of blood T cells in healthy people across ages. Findings of the study overall: In older individuals, TCR beta diversity per million T cells was lower, falling roughly linearly with age.

The V end was cut by 6 bases, the J end by 4 bases, with 16 bases between. The CDR3 length is 14 residues. Germline V gives CDR1 DFQATT, CDR2 SNEGSKA (reference sequence). A second PCR, run for roughly 7 to 11 cycles, used a sample-barcoded 5' primer plus a J-beta primer mix. Each of the cDNA molecules was tagged by a template-switch adaptor with 12 random nucleotides. TCRdb re-analysed the 5' RACE reads in MiXCR, keeping a single row per CDR3 protein. The sample has hundreds of thousands of distinct CDR3 sequences, roughly 64% seen once. The gene calls are TRBV20-1 and TRBJ2-1, with D unresolved. The sequenced sample consisted of blood. The TCR was taken from a man aged 25-40 years in good health. The CDR3 here is CSALDPGPYNEQFF. The DNA of the CDR3 is TGCAGTGCACTGGACCCTGGGCCGTACAATGAGCAGTTCTTC.